Given below is one T cell receptor (beta chain) in context. This clone's antigen is unknown. Base qualities are not recorded, but no much larger clone differs from it by a single base. These data come from a study of blood T cells in healthy people across ages (dated by TCRdb to the mid-2010s). For the wider study: Template switching captured roughly one uniquely barcoded TCR beta cDNA molecule per two T cells in model experiments. Using deep sequencing normalized with unique cDNA molecular identifiers, the study measured how TCR beta repertoire diversity changes with age. Donors were grouped into four age groups: young (average 16 years), middle-aged (around 39), aged (about 60) and long-lived (about 90). Donors of different ages were randomly distributed across sequencing lanes to avoid experimental bias. Two additional independent replicas of 1 million unique cDNA reads from the same blood draw were analyzed for two donors (one aged 18 to 30 and one aged 80 or older).

The library was obtained by 5' RACE. The instrument was an Illumina HiSeq 2500. The second PCR ran for about 7 to 11 cycles and used a J-beta primer mix along with a sample-barcoded 5' primer. A template-switch 5' adaptor carrying 12 random nucleotides introduced a unique molecular identifier onto each TCR beta cDNA molecule. Each sample yielded at least 3 million CDR3-containing paired-end reads. The Mint cDNA synthesis kit, primed by a TRBC-specific oligonucleotide, was used to synthesize first-strand cDNA from all RNA. Following uracil-DNA glycosylase treatment, all cDNA underwent a first 18-cycle PCR with the universal primers M1SS and BC2_uni_R. The source study handled its data this way. For normalization, 1 million high-quality reads were randomly selected from each sample, with every read carrying a distinct molecular identifier. Instead of being binned into consensus sequences, reads that shared molecular identifiers were thrown out. MiTCR, with a Q25 quality threshold and the strictest error-elimination algorithm, was used for CDR3 identification, clonotype clustering and error correction. A nonparametric unseen species model using Euler transformation provided a lower-bound estimate of total TCR beta diversity. TCRdb reran the public reads through fastp at Q25 and MiXCR, keeping productive beta chains. Identical CDR3 protein sequences are pooled into one entry, listed with their most common genes and DNA. TCRdb assigned the V and J calls; the authors' analysis was not used. The sample includes around 990,000 distinct CDR3 sequences, with around two fifths observed a single time. The top ten hold around 13% of the sample.

Reading the germline V gene gives CDR1 MNHEY and CDR2 SVGEGT. The CDR3 sequence holds 15 residues, the cysteine and phenylalanine included. Only the CDR3 portion is preserved as DNA: 45 bases, with reading frame beginning at the first base. The approximately 39 donors, aged about 6 to 95 years, were systemically healthy Caucasian individuals from Russia. Ten milliliters of peripheral blood were drawn from each donor into EDTA-treated Vacutainer tubes. Ficoll-Paque density-gradient centrifugation was used to isolate PBMCs, with at least 7 million per sample. Total RNA, at least 6 micrograms per sample, was extracted from PBMCs with Trizol reagent. Naive CD45RAhigh/CD27high T cell percentages were measured by flow cytometry on a PBMC aliquot from every donor. Broader findings and caveats from the paper: Compared with the aged group, the long-lived group had more naive CD4+ T cells, fewer expanded clones and increased TCR diversity, a pattern suggesting age selection. Bulk unsorted PBMC profiling prevented conclusive comparison of naive and antigen-experienced compartments. Estimates of total diversity based on one million sequenced T cells were regarded as lower bounds and as underestimates. Observed TCR beta diversity per million T cells fell roughly linearly with age, and a significant reduction was already apparent by age about 43. Observed TCR beta diversity correlated strongly with the percentage of naive T cells measured by flow cytometry. Donor CMV infection status was unknown, potentially confounding age-related changes in expanded clonotypes.

This receptor was obtained from a young man in good health. The chain is encoded by TRBV6-2 or TRBV6-3 joined to TRBJ2-5, with TRBD1 as a weak D call on 6 bases. The tail of the sequence fits TRBJ2-7 better, so the J call may be wrong. The sample taken for sequencing was blood. The sequenced DNA: TGTGCCAGCAGTTACCCAGATGGGGGCCCCTACGAGCAGTACTTC. Translation gives CASSYPDGGPYEQYF.